The rows below give T cell receptor beta chains drawn from one sample of a study of shared clonotypes between healthy human individuals. Profiled with immunoSEQ multiplex PCR; TCRdb holds only in-frame clones, not every one. The table includes about 580,000 clones, roughly 98% detected once. The specimen sequenced was naive CD8+ T cells sorted from blood. These receptors all stem from a man aged 25 to 40 in good health. Each CDR3 is given with its conserved first and last residue. A D gene is named only where the DNA matches it firmly. Clone size appears in some rows only: once, few, many, or a class for an expanded clone.

abundance	v_gene	d_gene	len	j_gene	CDR3nt	CDR3aa
-	TRBV7-4	-	14	TRBJ1-2	TGTGCCAGCAGCTTGGACAGAACTAACTATGGCTACACCTTC	CASSLDRTNYGYTF
-	TRBV5-4	-	15	TRBJ2-6	TGTGCCAGCAGCTCAGGGTTATCTGGGGCCAACGTCCTGACTTTC	CASSSGLSGANVLTF
-	TRBV7-6	-	17	TRBJ2-7	TGTGCCAGCAGCTCCGAACGGACTATGAGCTTTGACTACGAGCAGTACTTC	CASSSERTMSFDYEQYF
-	TRBV9	-	16	TRBJ2-1	TGTGCCAGCAGCGTAGGGCCAGAGCCTCCTTGGAATGAGCAGTTCTTC	CASSVGPEPPWNEQFF
-	TRBV7-7	-	14	TRBJ2-7	TGTGCTAGCAGCCGCGGGACTGGCTCCTACGAGCAGTACTTC	CASSRGTGSYEQYF
-	TRBV11-2	-	11	TRBJ2-7	TGTGCCAGCAGCTTACCCGGGGAGCAGTACTTC	CASSLPGEQYF
-	TRBV29-1	TRBD1	13	TRBJ2-7	TGCAGCGTTAGAGACAGGGGGTCCTACGAGCAGTACTTC	CSVRDRGSYEQYF
-	TRBV11-2	TRBD2	16	TRBJ2-7	TGTGCCAGCAGCTCCCCCCTAGCGGGGAACTTCTACGAGCAGTACTTC	CASSSPLAGNFYEQYF
-	TRBV6-1	-	15	TRBJ1-5	TGTGCCAGCAGTGAAAGAAGGAGGGCTAGTCAGCCCCAGCATTTT	CASSERRRASQPQHF
once	TRBV7-2	-	17	TRBJ2-2	TGTGCCAGCAGCTTAAATGGGGTGGGGAGTCGGACCGGGGAGCTGTTTTTT	CASSLNGVGSRTGELFF
-	TRBV7-9	-	14	TRBJ1-1	TGTGCCAGCGCGGGGAGGGGTCGGGGGACTGAAGCTTTCTTT	CASAGRGRGTEAFF
-	TRBV25-1	-	12	TRBJ1-1	TGTGCCAGCAGTGAGGGGAACACTGAAGCTTTCTTT	CASSEGNTEAFF
-	TRBV29-1	-	13	TRBJ2-7	TGCAGCGTTGATGCGGGAAACCCCTACGAGCAGTACTTC	CSVDAGNPYEQYF
-	TRBV7-9	-	15	TRBJ1-2	TGTGCCAGCAGCCCTGAGGCACTAGCTAACTATGGCTACACCTTC	CASSPEALANYGYTF
-	TRBV7-2	-	14	TRBJ2-7	TGTGCCAGCAGCTTAGGTTTTGCGAAATACGAGCAGTACTTC	CASSLGFAKYEQYF
-	TRBV11-2	TRBD2	16	TRBJ2-1	TGTGCCAGCAGCTTGACGACTAGCGGGATCTACAATGAGCAGTTCTTC	CASSLTTSGIYNEQFF
once	TRBV29-1	-	15	TRBJ2-1	TGCAGCGTTGAGAATTATGGGAGCTCCTACAATGAGCAGTTCTTC	CSVENYGSSYNEQFF
-	TRBV9	TRBD2	17	TRBJ2-7	TGTGCCAGCAGCGTAGGGTCAACTGGCGGGAGGGCCTACGAGCAGTACTTC	CASSVGSTGGRAYEQYF
-	TRBV14	-	15	TRBJ2-1	TGTGCCAGCAGCCAAATCAGGACGGTCCTACATGAGCAGTTCTTC	CASSQIRTVLHEQFF
once	TRBV6-6	TRBD2	13	TRBJ2-7	TGTGCCAGCAGTTACACGGGAGGATACGAGCAGTACTTC	CASSYTGGYEQYF
-	TRBV5-6	-	16	TRBJ2-1	TGTGCCAGCATCAAGTCGCCCGGGACACCCTACAATGAGCAGTTCTTC	CASIKSPGTPYNEQFF
-	TRBV4-3	-	16	TRBJ2-1	TGCGCCAGCAGCCAAGAACGGGTAGGGCTGTACAATGAGCAGTTCTTC	CASSQERVGLYNEQFF
-	TRBV7-9	-	12	TRBJ2-7	TGTGCCAGCAGCTTAGTATCGGGAGAGCAGTACTTC	CASSLVSGEQYF
-	TRBV27	TRBD2	14	TRBJ2-7	TGTGCCAGCAGTTCGGGACTAGTCTCCTACGAGCAGTACTTC	CASSSGLVSYEQYF
-	TRBV29-1	TRBD1	16	TRBJ2-1	TGCAGCGTTGAAGATCCAGCGAGAGGGGGCTTAACCGAGCAGTTCTTC	CSVEDPARGGLTEQFF
-	TRBV6-4	TRBD2	14	TRBJ2-2	TGTGCCAGCAGTGAGCTAGCGGGCACCGGGGAGCTGTTTTTT	CASSELAGTGELFF
-	TRBV5-1	TRBD1	11	TRBJ2-7	TGCGCCAGCAGATCGGACAGGGAGCAGTACTTC	CASRSDREQYF
-	TRBV28	-	13	TRBJ2-7	TGTGCCAGCAGTTATGGACAAATCTACGAGCAGTACTTC	CASSYGQIYEQYF
-	TRBV18	TRBD1	16	TRBJ1-2	TGTGCCAGCTCAAAACCGGGACAGGCCTCTAACTATGGCTACACCTTC	CASSKPGQASNYGYTF
-	TRBV7-9	-	12	TRBJ2-5	TGTGCCAGCAGCTCCATCCGAGAGACCCAGTACTTC	CASSSIRETQYF
-	TRBV15	-	14	TRBJ2-7	TGTGCCACCAGCCCCAAGGACAGCTCCTACGAGCAGTACTTC	CATSPKDSSYEQYF
-	TRBV4-2	-	13	TRBJ2-1	TGTGCCAGCAGGAAGCCCCCAGACAGGGAGCAGTTCTTC	CASRKPPDREQFF
-	TRBV5-1	-	15	TRBJ2-7	TGCGCCAGCTTTGACCTCTTAACGAGCTCCTACGAGCAGTACTTC	CASFDLLTSSYEQYF
-	TRBV27	-	16	TRBJ2-7	TGTGCCGTTAGGAATAAGTACCCCCCAGCGGGTGACGAGCAGTACTTC	CAVRNKYPPAGDEQYF
-	TRBV6-5	-	14	TRBJ2-1	TGTGCCAGCAGTCTTAGCGGAGCCTACAATGAGCAGTTCTTC	CASSLSGAYNEQFF
once	TRBV7-8	TRBD2	15	TRBJ2-1	TGTGCCAGCAGCATTAGCGGGAGGGCCTCCGTTGAGCAGTTCTTC	CASSISGRASVEQFF
-	TRBV5-1	-	14	TRBJ2-7	TGCGCCAGCAGCTTGGCCCGTTCCGGGGACGGGCAGTACTTC	CASSLARSGDGQYF
-	TRBV28	-	14	TRBJ1-1	TGTGCCAGCAGTCTTACCAGACAGTTCACTGAAGCTTTCTTT	CASSLTRQFTEAFF
-	TRBV12-2	-	11	TRBJ2-4	TGTGCAAGTCGCTCCTTAACGGTTCAGTACTTC	CASRSLTVQYF
-	TRBV6-6	TRBD1	14	TRBJ2-5	TGTGCCAGCGGATACTCGGGACAGCCAGAGACCCAGTACTTC	CASGYSGQPETQYF
-	TRBV27	TRBD1	14	TRBJ1-5	TGTGCCAGCAGGATTCAGGGACAGGGACAGCCCCAGCATTTT	CASRIQGQGQPQHF
-	TRBV13	TRBD1	14	TRBJ2-5	TGTGCCAGCAGCTTAGGACAGGGGCCAGAGACCCAGTACTTC	CASSLGQGPETQYF
once	TRBV10-3	-	14	TRBJ1-1	TGTGCCATCAGTGAGTCAGCGGGGAACACTGAAGCTTTCTTT	CAISESAGNTEAFF
-	TRBV18	-	14	TRBJ2-2	TGTGCCAGCTCACCGGAACAGAACACCGGGGAGCTGTTTTTT	CASSPEQNTGELFF
-	TRBV10-1	-	12	TRBJ1-2	TGCGCCAGCAGTGACGGAAGCTATGGCTACACCTTC	CASSDGSYGYTF
-	TRBV9	TRBD1	15	TRBJ2-6	TGTGCCAGCAGCGCCAGGGGGTCTGGGGCCAACGTCCTGACTTTC	CASSARGSGANVLTF
-	TRBV28	-	12	TRBJ2-7	TGTGCCAGCAGTACAGGGTTTTACGAGCAGTACTTC	CASSTGFYEQYF
once	TRBV6-5	TRBD1	14	TRBJ1-1	TGTGCCAGCAAGACGGCGGGACAGCCACATGAAGCTTTCTTT	CASKTAGQPHEAFF